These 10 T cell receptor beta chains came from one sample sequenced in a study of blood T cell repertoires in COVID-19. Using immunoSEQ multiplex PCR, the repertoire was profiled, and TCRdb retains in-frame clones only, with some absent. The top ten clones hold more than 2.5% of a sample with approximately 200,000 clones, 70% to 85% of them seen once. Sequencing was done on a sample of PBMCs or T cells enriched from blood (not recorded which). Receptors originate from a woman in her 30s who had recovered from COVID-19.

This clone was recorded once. Here the CDR3 reads CASSHPRGYTF. In DNA form, the CDR3 reads TGCGCCAGCAGCCACCCGCGCGGCTACACCTTC. The chain links TRBV4-1 to TRBJ1-2; D is unresolved. Trimming left V 3 bases short and J 8 bases short, with 7 bases between. Germline CDR1 and CDR2: MGHRA and YSYEKL. The CDR3 runs to 11 residues.

The CDR3 loop reads CASSFDLLGGAYF. Written as DNA, the CDR3 is TGTGCCAGCAGTTTCGACCTCTTGGGAGGGGCGTACTTC. The gene calls are TRBV28 and TRBJ2-7; 7 positions match TRBD2. The CDR3 covers 13 residues. The V gene end was trimmed by 3 bases and the J gene end by 12 bases; junction bases not matched to a gene: 11. Germline CDR1 reads MDHEN; CDR2 reads SYDVKM.

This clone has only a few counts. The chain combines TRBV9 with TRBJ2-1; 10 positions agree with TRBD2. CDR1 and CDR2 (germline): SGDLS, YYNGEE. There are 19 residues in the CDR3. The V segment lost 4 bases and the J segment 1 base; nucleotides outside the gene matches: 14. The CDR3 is CASSIPGTSVDQSYNEQFF. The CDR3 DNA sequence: TGTGCCAGCAGCATTCCCGGGACTAGCGTCGACCAATCCTACAATGAGCAGTTCTTC.

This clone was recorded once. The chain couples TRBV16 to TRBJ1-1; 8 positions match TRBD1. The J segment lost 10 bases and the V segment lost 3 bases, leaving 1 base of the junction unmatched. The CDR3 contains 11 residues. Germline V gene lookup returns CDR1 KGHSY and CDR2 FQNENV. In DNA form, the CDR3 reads TGTGCCAGCAGCCAGGACAGGGTAGCTTTCTTT. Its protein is CASSQDRVAFF. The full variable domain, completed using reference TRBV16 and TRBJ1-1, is GEEVAQTPKHLVRGEGQKAKLYCAPIKGHSYVFWYQQVLKNEFKFLISFQNENVFDETGMPKERFSAKCLPNSPCSLEIQATKLEDSAVYFCASSQDRVAFFGQGTRLTVV.

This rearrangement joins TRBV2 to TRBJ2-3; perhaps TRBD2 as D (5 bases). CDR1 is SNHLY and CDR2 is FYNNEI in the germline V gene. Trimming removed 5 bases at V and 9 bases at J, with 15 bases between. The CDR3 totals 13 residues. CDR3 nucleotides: TGTGCCAGCAGTCCCGCCAGCGGAGACACGCAGTATTTT. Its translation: CASSPASGDTQYF.

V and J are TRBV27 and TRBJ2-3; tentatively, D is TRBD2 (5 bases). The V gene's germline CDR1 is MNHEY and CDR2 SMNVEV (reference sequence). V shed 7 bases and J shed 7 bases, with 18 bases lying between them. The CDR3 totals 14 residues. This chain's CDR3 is CASTHGGPGYTQYF. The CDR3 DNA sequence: TGTGCCAGCACCCACGGCGGGCCCGGTTATACGCAGTATTTT.

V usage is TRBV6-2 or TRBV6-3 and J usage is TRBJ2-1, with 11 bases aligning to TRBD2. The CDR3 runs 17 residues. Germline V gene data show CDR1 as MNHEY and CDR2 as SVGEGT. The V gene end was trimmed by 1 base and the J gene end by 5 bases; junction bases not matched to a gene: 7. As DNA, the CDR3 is TGTGCCAGCAGTTACTATAGCGGGAGGGCAAAGGACAATGAGCAGTTCTTC. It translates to CASSYYSGRAKDNEQFF.

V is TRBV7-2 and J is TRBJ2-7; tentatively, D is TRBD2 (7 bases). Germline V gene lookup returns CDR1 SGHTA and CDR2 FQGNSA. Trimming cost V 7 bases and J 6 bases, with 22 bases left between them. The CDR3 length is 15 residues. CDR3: CASNVGGASPAEQYF. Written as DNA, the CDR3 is TGTGCCAGCAACGTGGGGGGGGCTAGTCCTGCCGAGCAGTACTTC.

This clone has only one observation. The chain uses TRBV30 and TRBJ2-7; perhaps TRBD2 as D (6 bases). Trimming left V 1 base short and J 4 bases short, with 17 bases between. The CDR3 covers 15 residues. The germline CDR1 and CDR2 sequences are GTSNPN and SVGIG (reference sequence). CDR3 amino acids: CAWSAPGPGGYEQYF. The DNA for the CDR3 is TGTGCCTGGAGTGCCCCTGGCCCCGGGGGATACGAGCAGTACTTC. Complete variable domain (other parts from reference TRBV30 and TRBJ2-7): SQTIHQWPATLVQPVGSPLSLECTVEGTSNPNLYWYRQAAGRGLQLLFYSVGIGQISSEVPQNLSASRPQDRQFILSSKKLLLSDSGFYLCAWSAPGPGGYEQYFGPGTRLTVT.

The CDR3 sequence: CASSQDVIAGYSREQYF. The CDR3 DNA follows: TGTGCCAGCAGCCAAGATGTGATAGCGGGGTACTCACGGGAGCAGTACTTC. The chain is built from TRBV3-1 (or the pseudogene TRBV3-2) and TRBJ2-7; 8 bases match TRBD2. V was clipped by 0 bases and J by 7 bases; unmatched bases: 14. This CDR3 spans 17 amino acids. Germline loops: CDR1 LGHDT, CDR2 YNNKEL (reference sequence).